This T cell receptor beta chain was sequenced for a study of blood T cell repertoires in COVID-19 (dated by TCRdb to 2019 to 2021). The study in broad terms: The collaborator samples originated in the United States, Italy and Spain and spanned the acute and convalescent phases of COVID-19. The samples were drawn from two sources: the first 160 participants of the ongoing ImmuneRACE study, and 1,000 to 1,500 subjects contributed by 6 global collaborators. The repertoires were released in a freely available public database meant as a resource for research on the immune response to SARS-CoV-2. Where HLA class I and class II types were available, the types were taken from metadata supplied by the sample provider, not from assay-based typing. The material from the prospective study consisted of cDNA or gDNA derived from T cells, B-cell-depleted T cells, or PBMCs. Nearly every sample came with metadata listing a de-identified subject ID, COVID-19 status, age in years and sex. Deeply sampled blood TCRbeta repertoires from subjects exposed to, actively infected with, or recovered from COVID-19 were included in the dataset.

Overall study outcomes, separate from this receptor: The quantity of clinical and demographic metadata differed by source and by participant and was supplied without curation.

Each collaborating institution followed its own protocols to collect whole blood in K2EDTA tubes. For TCRbeta analysis, collaborators shipped samples as frozen whole blood, isolated PBMCs, or DNA extracted from either of those sample types. The CDR3 goes from the cysteine to the phenylalanine over 15 residues. Only the CDR3 DNA is retained, 45 bases long and in frame from the first base. Trimming at the junction amounts to 2 bases on V and 6 bases on J, and the germline ends lie 13 bases apart. For CDR1 and CDR2, the germline V gene lists SGHAT and FQNNGV. TCRbeta CDR3 regions were amplified from genomic DNA using the immunoSEQ Assay, a bias-controlled multiplex PCR. In the paper's pipeline: The number of nucleated cells in each sample was estimated by amplification of reference gene primers within the assay. Sequence reads were collapsed and filtered to measure the absolute abundance of every unique TCRbeta CDR3 rearrangement. For each sample, productive Simpson clonality was calculated as the square root of Simpson's diversity index over productive rearrangements. TCRdb obtained this table from immuneACCESS and retained in-frame rearrangements with V and J assigned. These tables miss some clones; where compared with another copy, unresolved V genes account for less than half of the shortfall, and the remainder is unexplained. Clone size and V and J calls were adopted from that table, with D and trimming inferred from the DNA. Here the sample has about 98,000 clones; roughly 80% occur a single time. Around a tenth of the sample belongs to the ten largest clones.

In regard to this clone: No antigen is known for it. No much larger clonotype is one base removed from it; base qualities were not supplied.

The chain employs TRBV11-2 and TRBJ1-4; TRBD1 is a weak D gene call, 5 bases matching. Sequences were obtained from peripheral blood. The sequence derives from a woman of 80 years or more with acute or convalescent COVID-19. The sequenced DNA is TGTGCCAGCAGCTTACTGGGGCTAGAGGATGAAAAACTGTTTTTT. This gives the protein CASSLLGLEDEKLFF.